This TCR beta chain was profiled in a study of cytomegalovirus exposure and HLA in healthy donors. Regarding the study as a whole: Later, an analysis found that TCR clusters from the first cohort tended to co-occur in the roughly 110 validation repertoires. The study flagged roughly 150 TCR beta chains as cytomegalovirus-associated.

Points on this clone: What it binds is unknown.

Using immunoSEQ multiplex PCR, the repertoire was profiled, and TCRdb retains in-frame clones only, with some absent. The table lists 100,000 to 150,000 clones, roughly 89% of them singletons. Among the 120 or so subjects of the validation cohort, separate from the 666-subject first cohort, were the donors. The CDR3 consists of 14 residues. Trimming removed 9 bases from V and 0 bases from J; junction bases left unmatched: 5. The germline CDR1 and CDR2 sequences are MDHEN and SYDVKM. The specimen was PBMCs. This clonotype originated in a man in his thirties or forties in good health and CMV-seronegative. The chain links TRBV28 to TRBJ1-3, with 7 nucleotides matching TRBD1. The CDR3 loop reads CASNRGYSGNTIYF. The CDR3 DNA sequence: TGTGCCAGTAACAGGGGTTACTCTGGAAACACCATATATTTT.